What follows describes a single T cell receptor beta chain. Its specificity is not known. The junction departs from germline at one end; a sequencing error may be responsible. These data belong to a study of cytotoxic CD8 clonotypes in ibrutinib-treated CLL. Study-wide points: Increased clonality at ibrutinib response gave way to a return toward baseline at progression. Patients had baseline clonality above age-matched healthy donors, and this clonality moved with circulating CD8+ T-cell counts.

Data came from immunoSEQ multiplex PCR; TCRdb stores just in-frame clones and leaves some out. The sample includes about 32,000 clones, 71% of them seen just once. CDR1 is MNHNS and CDR2 is SASEGT in the germline V gene. This CDR3 region has 13 residues. The V gene is TRBV6-1, the J gene TRBJ2-1; the D is unclear. The sequences come from PBMCs, collected at disease progression, from a patient treated with ibrutinib. This TCR came from a human donor with chronic lymphocytic leukemia. The CDR3 DNA follows: TGTGCCAGCGGTGTTTCGGTACACAATAAGCAGTTCTTC. It codes for CASGVSVHNKQFF.